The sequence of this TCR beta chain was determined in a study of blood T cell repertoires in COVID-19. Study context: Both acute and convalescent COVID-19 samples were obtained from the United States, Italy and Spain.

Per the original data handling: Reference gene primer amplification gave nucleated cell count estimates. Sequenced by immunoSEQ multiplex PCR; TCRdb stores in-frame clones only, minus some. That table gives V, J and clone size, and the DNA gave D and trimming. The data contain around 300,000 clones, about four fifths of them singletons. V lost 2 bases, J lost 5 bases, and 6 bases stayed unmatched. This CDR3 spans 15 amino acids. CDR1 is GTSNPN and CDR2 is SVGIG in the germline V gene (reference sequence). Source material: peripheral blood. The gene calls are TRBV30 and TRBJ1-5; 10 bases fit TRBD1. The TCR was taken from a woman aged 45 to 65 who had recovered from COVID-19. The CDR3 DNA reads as TGTGCCTGGAGTTCGGGGACAGGGGACTATCAGCCCCAGCATTTT. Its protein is CAWSSGTGDYQPQHF.